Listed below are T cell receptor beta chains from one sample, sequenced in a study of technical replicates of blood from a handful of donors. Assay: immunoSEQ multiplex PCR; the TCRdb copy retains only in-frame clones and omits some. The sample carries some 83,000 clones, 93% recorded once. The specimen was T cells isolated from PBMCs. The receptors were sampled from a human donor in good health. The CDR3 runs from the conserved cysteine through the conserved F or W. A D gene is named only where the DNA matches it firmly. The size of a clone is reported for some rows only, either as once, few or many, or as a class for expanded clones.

TGTGCCAGCAGCAGTACACAGGGTTTCCCCGGGGAGCTGTTTTTT	CASSSTQGFPGELFF	-	TRBJ2-2	TRBV11-1	-
TGTGCCAGCAGTTACGGGACAGCCTATTATGGCTACACCTTC	CASSYGTAYYGYTF	TRBD1	TRBJ1-2	TRBV6-6	-
TGTGCCATCCGGAGTAGCTCTGGAAACACCATATATTTT	CAIRSSSGNTIYF	-	TRBJ1-3	TRBV15	-
TGTGCCAGCTCGCCGAGCGGGAACTATGGCTACACCTTC	CASSPSGNYGYTF	-	TRBJ1-2	TRBV30	-
TGTGCCAGCTCACCAACTAGCGGGAGCAACACCGGGGAGCTGTTTTTT	CASSPTSGSNTGELFF	TRBD2	TRBJ2-2	TRBV18	-
TGTGCCAGCAGCTTACCGGGACAGGGTCTATCTGGGGCCAACGTCCTGACTTTC	CASSLPGQGLSGANVLTF	TRBD1	TRBJ2-6	TRBV5-4	once
TGTGCCAGCGGCCTCAGCGGGGGGGCAGGAGAGACCCAGTACTTC	CASGLSGGAGETQYF	TRBD2	TRBJ2-5	TRBV2	once
TGTGCCAGCAGTTACACAGGGAACCAGCCCCAGCATTTT	CASSYTGNQPQHF	-	TRBJ1-5	TRBV27	-
TGTGCCTGGAGTGTGCGACAGGTGAGCGGGCCCCAGCATTTT	CAWSVRQVSGPQHF	-	TRBJ1-5	TRBV30	once
TGTGCCAGCGCGGGCGGGACGTCGCCTAATGAAAAACTGTTTTTT	CASAGGTSPNEKLFF	-	TRBJ1-4	TRBV28	-
TGTGCCAGCGCACTAGCGGGAGTTATCGAGCAGTACTTC	CASALAGVIEQYF	TRBD2	TRBJ2-7	TRBV27	once
TGTGCCTGGAGTGTAGCAGGGGGCAATCAGCCCCAGCATTTT	CAWSVAGGNQPQHF	-	TRBJ1-5	TRBV30	-
TGTGCCAGCAGTGAACCCTACAGGGGCGAGCAGTACTTC	CASSEPYRGEQYF	TRBD1	TRBJ2-7	TRBV6-1	few
TGTGCCAGCAGCCAAGCCGGTGGAGGGACTAGCCTCGCAGATACGCAGTATTTT	CASSQAGGGTSLADTQYF	TRBD2	TRBJ2-3	TRBV14	-
TGCGCCAGCAGCTTGGTCGGTAAAGAGCAGTACTTC	CASSLVGKEQYF	-	TRBJ2-7	TRBV5-1	once
TGTGCCAGCAGTAGGACTAGCGGGAGTTCAGGAGAGCAGTACTTC	CASSRTSGSSGEQYF	TRBD2	TRBJ2-7	TRBV6-5	-
TGTGCCAGCAGTTTTGGCCAGAGCAATCAGCCCCAGCATTTT	CASSFGQSNQPQHF	-	TRBJ1-5	TRBV28	-
TGTGCCAGCAGCGCCTCGGGAAAGGGCAATCAGCCCCAGCATTTT	CASSASGKGNQPQHF	-	TRBJ1-5	TRBV9	-
TGTGCCTGGAGTGAGCAGGGTGCCCAGCCCCAGCATTTT	CAWSEQGAQPQHF	-	TRBJ1-5	TRBV30	-
TGTGCCAGCAGCCCGGAACTGAGGCAGCATAATGAAAAACTGTTTTTT	CASSPELRQHNEKLFF	-	TRBJ1-4	TRBV5-4	-
TGTGCCAGCAGTCTTAAACAGGGCGAAATCTATGGCTACACCTTC	CASSLKQGEIYGYTF	-	TRBJ1-2	TRBV6-5	-
TGTGCCAGCTCACCAACGGGGGGGAATCAGCCCCAGCATTTT	CASSPTGGNQPQHF	-	TRBJ1-5	TRBV18	-
TGTGCCAGTAGTAGACTAGCGGGAGTTATTAATGAGCAGTTCTTC	CASSRLAGVINEQFF	TRBD2	TRBJ2-1	TRBV19	-
TGTGCCAGCACTTCTCCGGACAGGGGTATAGGGGGCTACACCTTC	CASTSPDRGIGGYTF	TRBD1	TRBJ1-2	TRBV5-4	-
TGCGCCAGCAGCTTCTGGCAGGCCCGCACAGATACGCAGTATTTT	CASSFWQARTDTQYF	-	TRBJ2-3	TRBV5-1	-
TGTGCCAGCAGTTTAAACCGGCAGGCGGGGGCTTTCTTT	CASSLNRQAGAFF	-	TRBJ1-1	TRBV27	once
TGTGCCAGCAGCGATGCGGGGTCAGCGGGAAACACCATATATTTT	CASSDAGSAGNTIYF	-	TRBJ1-3	TRBV7-6	-
TGCGCCAGCAGTGTTTATGAGGCGGGAGAGCAGTTCTTC	CASSVYEAGEQFF	-	TRBJ2-1	TRBV10-1	-
TGTGCCAGCAGTGATTTTACTAGCGGGAGACGGAATGAGCAGTTCTTC	CASSDFTSGRRNEQFF	TRBD2	TRBJ2-1	TRBV25-1	-
TGTGCCAGCAACCTGCCAGCCTACGAGCAGTACTTC	CASNLPAYEQYF	-	TRBJ2-7	TRBV6-1	-
TGTGCCAGCCCTAAGGCGGGGGACACCGGGGAGCTGTTTTTT	CASPKAGDTGELFF	TRBD2	TRBJ2-2	TRBV6-6	once
TGTGCCAGCAGGGGGACAGACTATAGCAATCAGCCCCAGCATTTT	CASRGTDYSNQPQHF	TRBD1	TRBJ1-5	TRBV6-1	-
TGCGCCAGCAGGGCAGGGAACACTGAAGCTTTCTTT	CASRAGNTEAFF	-	TRBJ1-1	TRBV5-1	-
TGTGCCAGCAGGTTTCGCGACTACGAGCAGTACTTC	CASRFRDYEQYF	-	TRBJ2-7	TRBV21-1	-
TGTGCCAGTAGTATTATAGCGGGAGGACCCTACAATGAGCAGTTCTTC	CASSIIAGGPYNEQFF	TRBD2	TRBJ2-1	TRBV19	-
TGTGCCAGTATGTCTCTAGTGGGCACAGATACGCAGTATTTT	CASMSLVGTDTQYF	-	TRBJ2-3	TRBV5-4	-
TGTGCCAGTACCCATACAGGGTTCGGCACTGAAGCTTTCTTT	CASTHTGFGTEAFF	-	TRBJ1-1	TRBV19	-